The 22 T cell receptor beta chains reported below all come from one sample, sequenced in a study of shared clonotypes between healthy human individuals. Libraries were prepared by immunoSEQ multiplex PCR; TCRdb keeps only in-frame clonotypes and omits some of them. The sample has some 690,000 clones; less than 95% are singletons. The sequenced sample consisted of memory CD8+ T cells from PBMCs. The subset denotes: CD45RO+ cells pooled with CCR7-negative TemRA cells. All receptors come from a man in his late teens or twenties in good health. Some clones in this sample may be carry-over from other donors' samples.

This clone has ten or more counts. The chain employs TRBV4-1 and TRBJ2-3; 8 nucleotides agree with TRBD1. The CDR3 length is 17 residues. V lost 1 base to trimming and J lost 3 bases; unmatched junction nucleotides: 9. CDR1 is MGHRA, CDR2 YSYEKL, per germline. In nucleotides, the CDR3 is TGCGCCAGCAGCCAAGTTCCTGGCAGGGGGCTAACAGATACGCAGTATTTT. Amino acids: CASSQVPGRGLTDTQYF.

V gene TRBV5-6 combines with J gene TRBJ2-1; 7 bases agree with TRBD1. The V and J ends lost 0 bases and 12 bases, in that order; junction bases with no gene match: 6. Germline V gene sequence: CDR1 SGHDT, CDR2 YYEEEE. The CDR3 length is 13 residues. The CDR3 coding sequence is TGTGCCAGCAGCTTGGCCAGTTCAGGGGGGCAGTTCTTC. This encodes CASSLASSGGQFF. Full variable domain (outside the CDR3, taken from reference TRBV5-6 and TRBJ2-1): DAGVTQSPTHLIKTRGQQVTLRCSPKSGHDTVSWYQQALGQGPQFIFQYYEEEERQRGNFPDRFSGHQFPNYSSELNVNALLLGDSALYLCASSLASSGGQFFGPGTRLTVL.

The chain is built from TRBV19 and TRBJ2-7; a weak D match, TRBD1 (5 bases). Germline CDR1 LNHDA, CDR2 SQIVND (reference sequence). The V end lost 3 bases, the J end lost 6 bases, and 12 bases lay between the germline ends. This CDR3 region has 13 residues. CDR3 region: CASSITGWGEQYF. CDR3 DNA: TGTGCCAGTAGTATTACAGGATGGGGCGAGCAGTACTTC.

The CDR3: CAISEVGTDTQYF. In nucleotides, the CDR3 is TGTGCCATCAGTGAGGTTGGTACAGATACGCAGTATTTT. This chain uses TRBV10-3 with TRBJ2-3; D unresolved. The CDR3 is made up of 13 amino acids. V dropped 2 bases and J dropped 3 bases, with 6 bases sitting between them. From germline, CDR1 is ENHRY and CDR2 SYGVKD.

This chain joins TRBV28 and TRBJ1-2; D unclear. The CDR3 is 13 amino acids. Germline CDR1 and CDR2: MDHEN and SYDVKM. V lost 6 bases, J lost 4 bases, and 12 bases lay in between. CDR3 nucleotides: TGTGCCAGCAGCGACCAACTTCTCTATGGCTACACCTTC. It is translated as CASSDQLLYGYTF.

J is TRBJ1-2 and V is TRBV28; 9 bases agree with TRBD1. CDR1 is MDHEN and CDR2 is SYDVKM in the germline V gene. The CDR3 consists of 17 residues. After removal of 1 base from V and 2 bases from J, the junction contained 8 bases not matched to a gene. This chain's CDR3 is CASSLSLGQGRNYGYTF. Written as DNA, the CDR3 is TGTGCCAGCAGTTTATCCCTAGGACAGGGGCGGAACTATGGCTACACCTTC.

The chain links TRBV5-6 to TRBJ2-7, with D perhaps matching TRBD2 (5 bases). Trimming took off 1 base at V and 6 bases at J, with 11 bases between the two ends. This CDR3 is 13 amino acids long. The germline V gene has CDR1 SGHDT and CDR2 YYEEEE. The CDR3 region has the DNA TGTGCCAGCAGCTTGAGGGTTGGAGGCGAGCAGTACTTC. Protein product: CASSLRVGGEQYF.

The CDR3 DNA follows: TGTGCCAGCAGTGGACAGGGGTGGAAGGATCACGAGCAGTACTTC. Translating gives CASSGQGWKDHEQYF. This chain uses TRBV2 with TRBJ2-7, with 8 bases identical to TRBD1. Germline CDR1 is SNHLY and CDR2 is FYNNEI. The CDR3 has 15 amino acids. V lost 4 bases to trimming and J lost 5 bases; unmatched junction nucleotides: 10.

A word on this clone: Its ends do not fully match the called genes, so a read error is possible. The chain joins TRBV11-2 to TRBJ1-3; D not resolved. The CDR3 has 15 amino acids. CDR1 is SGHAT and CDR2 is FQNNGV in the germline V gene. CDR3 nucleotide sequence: TGTGCCAGCGGCTTCACGCCGAGCTCTGGAAACACCATATATTTT. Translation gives CASGFTPSSGNTIYF. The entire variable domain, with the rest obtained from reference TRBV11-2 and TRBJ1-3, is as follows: EAGVAQSPRYKIIEKRQSVAFWCNPISGHATLYWYQQILGQGPKLLIQFQNNGVVDDSQLPKDRFSAERLKGVDSTLKIQPAKLEDSAVYLCASGFTPSSGNTIYFGEGSWLTVV.

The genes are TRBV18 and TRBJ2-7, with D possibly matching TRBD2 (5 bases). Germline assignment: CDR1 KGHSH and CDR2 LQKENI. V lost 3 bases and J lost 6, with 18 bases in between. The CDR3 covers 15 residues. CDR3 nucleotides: TGTGCCAGCTCACCCACATCTCTAGCTTTCTCCGAGCAGTACTTC. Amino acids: CASSPTSLAFSEQYF.

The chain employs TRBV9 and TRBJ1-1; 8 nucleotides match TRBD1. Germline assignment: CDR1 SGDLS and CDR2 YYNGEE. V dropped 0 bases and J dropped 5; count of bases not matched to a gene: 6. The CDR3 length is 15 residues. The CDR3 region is CASSVGGTGFTEAFF. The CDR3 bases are TGTGCCAGCAGCGTAGGAGGGACAGGCTTTACTGAAGCTTTCTTT. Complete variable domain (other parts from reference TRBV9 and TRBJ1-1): DSGVTQTPKHLITATGQRVTLRCSPRSGDLSVYWYQQSLDQGLQFLIQYYNGEERAKGNILERFSAQQFPDLHSELNLSSLELGDSALYFCASSVGGTGFTEAFFGQGTRLTVV.

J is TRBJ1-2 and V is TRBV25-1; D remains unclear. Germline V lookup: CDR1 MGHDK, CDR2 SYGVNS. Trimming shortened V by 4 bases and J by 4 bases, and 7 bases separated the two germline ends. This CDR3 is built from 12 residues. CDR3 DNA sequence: TGTGCCAGCAGTGTGGGAAGCTATGGCTACACCTTC. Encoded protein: CASSVGSYGYTF.

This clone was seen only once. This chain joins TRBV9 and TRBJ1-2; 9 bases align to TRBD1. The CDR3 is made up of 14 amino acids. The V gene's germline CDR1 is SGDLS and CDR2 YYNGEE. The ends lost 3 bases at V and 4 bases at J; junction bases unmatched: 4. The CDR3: CASSAGTGSYGYTF. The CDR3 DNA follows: TGTGCCAGCAGCGCCGGGACAGGGTCCTATGGCTACACCTTC. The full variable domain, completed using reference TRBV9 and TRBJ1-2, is DSGVTQTPKHLITATGQRVTLRCSPRSGDLSVYWYQQSLDQGLQFLIQYYNGEERAKGNILERFSAQQFPDLHSELNLSSLELGDSALYFCASSAGTGSYGYTFGSGTRLTVV.

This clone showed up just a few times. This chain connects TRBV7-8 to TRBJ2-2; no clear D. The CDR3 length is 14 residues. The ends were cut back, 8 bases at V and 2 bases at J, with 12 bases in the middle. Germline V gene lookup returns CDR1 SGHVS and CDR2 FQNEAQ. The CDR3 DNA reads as TGTGCCAGCCGAAAAGGAACAAACACCGGGGAGCTGTTTTTT. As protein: CASRKGTNTGELFF.

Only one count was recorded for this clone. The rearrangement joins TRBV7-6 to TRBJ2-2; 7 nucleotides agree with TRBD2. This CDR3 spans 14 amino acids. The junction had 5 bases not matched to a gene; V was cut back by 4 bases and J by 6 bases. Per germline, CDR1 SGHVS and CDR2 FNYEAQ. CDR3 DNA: TGTGCCAGCAGCTCGAATGGGGGGGCCGGGGAGCTGTTTTTT. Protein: CASSSNGGAGELFF.

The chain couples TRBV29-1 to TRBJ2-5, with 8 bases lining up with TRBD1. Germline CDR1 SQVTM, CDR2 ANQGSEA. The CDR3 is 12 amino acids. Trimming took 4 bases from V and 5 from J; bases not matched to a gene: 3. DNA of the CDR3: TGCAGCGTTGTTGGACAGGGCGAGACCCAGTACTTC. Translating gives CSVVGQGETQYF.

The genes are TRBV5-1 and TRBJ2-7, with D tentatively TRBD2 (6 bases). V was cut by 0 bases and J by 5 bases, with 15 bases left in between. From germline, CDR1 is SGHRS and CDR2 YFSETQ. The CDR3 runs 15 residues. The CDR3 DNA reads TGCGCCAGCAGCTTGGGTCTAGCGTTTCGGAACGAGCAGTACTTC. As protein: CASSLGLAFRNEQYF.

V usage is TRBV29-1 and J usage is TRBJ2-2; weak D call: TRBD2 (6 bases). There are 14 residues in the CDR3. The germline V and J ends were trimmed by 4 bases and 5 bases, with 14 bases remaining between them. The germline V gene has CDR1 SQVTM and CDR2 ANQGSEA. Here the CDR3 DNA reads TGCAGCGTTGTAACGGGAGTAGGTACCGGGGAGCTGTTTTTT. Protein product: CSVVTGVGTGELFF.

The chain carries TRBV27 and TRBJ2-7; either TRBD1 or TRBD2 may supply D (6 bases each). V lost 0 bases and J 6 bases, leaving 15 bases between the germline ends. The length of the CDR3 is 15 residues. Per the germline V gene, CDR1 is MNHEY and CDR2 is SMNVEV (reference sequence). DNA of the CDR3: TGTGCCAGCAGTTTATCTTCGGAGGGGGGCCTCGAGCAGTACTTC. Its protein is CASSLSSEGGLEQYF.

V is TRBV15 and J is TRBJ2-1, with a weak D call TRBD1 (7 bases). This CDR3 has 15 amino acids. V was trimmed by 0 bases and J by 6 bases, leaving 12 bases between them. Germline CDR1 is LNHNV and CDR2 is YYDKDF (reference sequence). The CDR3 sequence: CATSRDRGTVNEQFF. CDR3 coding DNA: TGTGCCACCAGCAGAGATCGCGGGACAGTCAATGAGCAGTTCTTC.

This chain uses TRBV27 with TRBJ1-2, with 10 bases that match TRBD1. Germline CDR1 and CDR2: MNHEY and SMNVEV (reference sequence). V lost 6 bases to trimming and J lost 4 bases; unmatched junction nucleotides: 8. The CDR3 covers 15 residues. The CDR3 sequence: CASSIDRGLGYGYTF. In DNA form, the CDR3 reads TGTGCCAGCAGCATCGACAGGGGGCTCGGCTATGGCTACACCTTC.

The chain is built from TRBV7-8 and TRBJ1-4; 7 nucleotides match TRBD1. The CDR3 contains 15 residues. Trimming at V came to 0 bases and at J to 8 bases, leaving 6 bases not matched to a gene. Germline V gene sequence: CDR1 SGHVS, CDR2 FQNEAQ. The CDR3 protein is CASSLAAGGWEKLFF. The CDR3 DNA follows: TGTGCCAGCAGCTTAGCGGCAGGGGGGTGGGAAAAACTGTTTTTT.